Below are 21 T cell receptor beta chains sequenced from a single sample in a study of T cells in Graves' hyperthyroidism and ophthalmopathy. There were TCR beta CDR3 regions amplified from RNA transcripts. RT-PCR in the first round (using the HTBI primer set) targeted the TCR CDR3. TCRdb processed the multiplex PCR reads anew with MiXCR; each CDR3 protein has one entry. Of hundreds of thousands of distinct CDR3 sequences listed, 14% were seen once; the top ten hold almost 6%. The sequencing sample was made of blood. These receptors were obtained from a woman aged 25-40 years with Graves' hyperthyroidism that later progressed to Graves' ophthalmopathy.

Comments on this clonotype: The junction does not match germline at one end; this may be a read error. The rearrangement links TRBV7-2 to TRBJ2-1; D is tentatively TRBD1 or TRBD2 (5 bases each). Per the germline V gene, CDR1 is SGHTA and CDR2 is FQGNSA. CDR3 size: 16 residues. The CDR3 bases are TGTGCCAGCACCTATCCCGGGACCATGGATCGGAATGAGCAGTCCTTC. Protein sequence: CASTYPGTMDRNEQSF.

This clonotype was counted many times. The chain joins TRBV30 to TRBJ2-5, with 8 bases identical to TRBD2. The trim removed 4 bases at V and 4 bases at J, leaving 11 bases unmatched. The CDR3 loop spans 15 amino acids. Germline values: CDR1 GTSNPN, CDR2 SVGIG (reference sequence). CDR3 DNA: TGTGCCTGGACTTCCGGGACTAGTGCTTTAGAGACCCAGTACTTC. As protein: CAWTSGTSALETQYF.

This clonotype was detected many times. The gene calls are TRBV6-1 and TRBJ2-7; tentatively, D is TRBD1 or TRBD2 (5 bases each). Germline-derived CDR1 and CDR2 are MNHNS and SASEGT. V shed 7 bases and J shed 2 bases, with 12 bases lying between them. This CDR3 is 13 amino acids long. The CDR3 spells CASIGDPTYEQYF. For the CDR3, the DNA is TGTGCCAGCATAGGGGACCCTACCTACGAGCAGTACTTC.

This clonotype came up a few times. This chain joins TRBV28 and TRBJ2-7; possibly TRBD1 for D (5 bases). CDR1 is MDHEN, CDR2 SYDVKM, per germline. This CDR3 has 16 amino acids. V lost 1 base and J 3 bases, leaving 16 bases between the germline ends. In DNA, the CDR3 is TGTGCCAGCAGTTTATACGCTGCAGGGAATATCTACGAGCAGTACTTC. The encoded protein is CASSLYAAGNIYEQYF.

V usage is TRBV6-1 and J usage is TRBJ2-7; D may be TRBD1 or TRBD2 (5 bases each). There are 15 residues in the CDR3. Between the trimmed V and J ends, which lost 6 bases and 2 bases, there was a span of 17 bases. Germline values: CDR1 MNHNS, CDR2 SASEGT. Here the CDR3 reads CASRSEGPAAYEQYF. The DNA of the CDR3 is TGTGCCAGCAGAAGCGAGGGACCAGCAGCCTACGAGCAGTACTTC.

The rearrangement joins TRBV9 to TRBJ2-2; D is perhaps TRBD2 (7 bases). Trimming left V 3 bases short and J 4 bases short, with 28 bases between. CDR3 length equals 20 residues. CDR1 and CDR2 from the germline V gene are SGDLS and YYNGEE. The CDR3 protein is CASSEGGRQISWMGTGELFF. CDR3 nucleotide sequence: TGTGCCAGCAGCGAGGGGGGGCGGCAGATCAGTTGGATGGGCACCGGGGAGCTGTTTTTT.

The V and J genes are TRBV7-3 and TRBJ1-6, with D hard to call. The CDR3 runs 15 residues. V gave up 3 bases and J gave up 6 bases, with 12 bases separating them. Germline assignment: CDR1 SGHTA and CDR2 FQGTGA. The CDR3: CASSLSSGFNSPLHF. Written as DNA, the CDR3 is TGTGCCAGCAGCTTGTCGTCCGGTTTTAATTCACCCCTCCACTTT.

The V call is TRBV19, the J call TRBJ1-5; D ambiguous. The CDR3 length is 14 residues. The germline V and J ends were trimmed by 5 bases and 2 bases, with 10 bases remaining between them. Per germline, CDR1 LNHDA and CDR2 SQIVND (reference sequence). The CDR3 loop is CASSREAGNQPQHF. The CDR3 region has the DNA TGTGCCAGTAGTCGGGAGGCCGGCAATCAGCCCCAGCATTTT.

The chain couples TRBV9 to TRBJ1-5; TRBD1 is a possible D gene (6 bases). The CDR3 is 14 amino acids. The ends were cut back, 0 bases at V and 6 bases at J, with 10 bases in the middle. Germline values: CDR1 SGDLS, CDR2 YYNGEE. Here the CDR3 DNA reads TGTGCCAGCAGCGTAGACTGGGGGCCTCAGCCCCAGCATTTT. Protein product: CASSVDWGPQPQHF.

Many counts were recorded for this clonotype. This chain links TRBV19 with TRBJ2-1, with 9 nucleotides matching TRBD1. Germline assignment: CDR1 LNHDA and CDR2 SQIVND (reference sequence). The J segment lost 6 bases and the V segment lost 6 bases, leaving 6 bases of the junction unmatched. This CDR3 region has 14 residues. DNA for the CDR3: TGTGCCAGTAGGGGACAGGGTGGATTCAATGAGCAGTTCTTC. It encodes CASRGQGGFNEQFF.

The V call is TRBV27, the J call TRBJ1-2; weak D call: TRBD1 (6 bases). The CDR3 is 15 residues long. The V end was cut by 5 bases, the J end by 5 bases, with 18 bases between. Germline values: CDR1 MNHEY, CDR2 SMNVEV (reference sequence). CDR3 nucleotide sequence: TGTGCCAGCAGTCCCGGACCGGGGGCCTGGTATGGCTACACCTTC. As protein: CASSPGPGAWYGYTF.

This sequence joins TRBV30 and TRBJ2-3; 7 bases match TRBD2. This CDR3 is built from 15 residues. Germline-derived CDR1 and CDR2 are GTSNPN and SVGIG (reference sequence). V shed 5 bases, J shed 3 bases, and the junction held 11 bases outside the gene matches. The CDR3 DNA follows: TGTGCCTGGGCTAAAGGACTAGGGGTAACAGATACGCAGTATTTT. It is translated as CAWAKGLGVTDTQYF. The full variable domain, completed using reference TRBV30 and TRBJ2-3, is SQTIHQWPATLVQPVGSPLSLECTVEGTSNPNLYWYRQAAGRGLQLLFYSVGIGQISSEVPQNLSASRPQDRQFILSSKKLLLSDSGFYLCAWAKGLGVTDTQYFGPGTRLTVL.

This clonotype was found many times. V is TRBV6-1 and J is TRBJ1-2, with a weak D call TRBD1 (5 bases). V was clipped by 3 bases and J by 5 bases, with 10 bases between them. The germline gives CDR1 MNHNS, CDR2 SASEGT. This CDR3 contains 13 residues. The CDR3 spells CASSDQGEYGYTF. CDR3 DNA sequence: TGTGCCAGCAGTGATCAGGGAGAATATGGCTACACCTTC.

To note about this clonotype: A much bigger clone sits one base away, suggesting this may be a read error. The chain uses TRBV29-1 and TRBJ2-7; a weak D match, TRBD1 (5 bases). The germline V gene has CDR1 SQVTM and CDR2 ANQGSEA. The CDR3 loop spans 14 amino acids. Trimming shortened V by 1 base and J by 7 bases, and 17 bases separated the two germline ends. This chain's CDR3 is CSVEVLGAYNEQYF. As DNA, the CDR3 is TGCAGCGTTGAAGTTTTAGGGGCCTACAATGAGCAGTACTTC.

This clonotype has a single count. The genes are TRBV29-1 and TRBJ2-7; maybe TRBD2 (6 bases). The CDR3 spans 14 residues. Germline V gene data show CDR1 as SQVTM and CDR2 as ANQGSEA. V was trimmed by 6 bases and J by 2 bases, leaving 17 bases between them. The CDR3 DNA reads as TGCAGCGTCGAACGTGGCGGGATACCCTACGAGCAGTACTTC. This sequence encodes CSVERGGIPYEQYF.

This clonotype has more than one count but fewer than ten. The chain links TRBV30 to TRBJ1-2; a weak D match, TRBD1 (6 bases). The CDR3 has 14 residues. The V gene's germline CDR1 is GTSNPN and CDR2 SVGIG (reference sequence). V lost 0 bases and J 8 bases, leaving 16 bases between the germline ends. The CDR3 nucleotides are TGTGCCTGGAGTGTGGATCCCCGGGACAAAGGCTACACCTTC. Translated: CAWSVDPRDKGYTF.

This clonotype was seen many times. The chain couples TRBV6-1 to TRBJ2-3; perhaps TRBD1 as D (6 bases). The CDR3 runs to 14 residues. The germline gives CDR1 MNHNS, CDR2 SASEGT. V was trimmed by 5 bases and J by 2 bases, leaving 11 bases between them. CDR3 sequence: CASSYGQNTDTQYF. CDR3 nucleotides: TGTGCCAGCAGTTACGGACAGAACACAGATACGCAGTATTTT.

In this sample, this clonotype turned up many times. This chain uses TRBV3-1 with TRBJ1-2; D ambiguous. CDR3 length: 12 amino acids. Per the germline V gene, CDR1 is LGHDT and CDR2 is YNNKEL (reference sequence). The V gene lost 1 base and the J gene lost 8 bases, with 8 bases spanning the gap. The CDR3 loop is CASSQGRPGYTF. CDR3 bases: TGTGCCAGCAGCCAAGGTCGGCCAGGCTACACCTTC. Based on the CDR3 plus reference TRBV3-1 and TRBJ1-2, the full variable domain is DTAVSQTPKYLVTQMGNDKSIKCEQNLGHDTMYWYKQDSKKFLKIMFSYNNKELIINETVPNRFSPKSPDKAHLNLHINSLELGDSAVYFCASSQGRPGYTFGSGTRLTVV.

This clonotype occurred many times. This chain links TRBV15 with TRBJ1-5, with unresolved D. Deletions cut 9 bases from V and 6 bases from J, with 18 bases between. This CDR3 contains 14 residues. Germline CDR1 is LNHNV and CDR2 is YYDKDF (reference sequence). The CDR3 region is CATRMRGESQPQHF. The CDR3 coding sequence is TGTGCCACTCGCATGCGGGGTGAAAGTCAGCCCCAGCATTTT.

This clonotype has ten or more counts. The chain employs TRBV29-1 and TRBJ1-2; no definite D call. The CDR3 is 12 amino acids. The V gene's germline CDR1 is SQVTM and CDR2 ANQGSEA. V was pared by 6 bases and J by 8 bases, with 16 bases between. Written as DNA, the CDR3 is TGCAGCGTCGACCTACTACCGGACGGCTACACCTTC. This sequence encodes CSVDLLPDGYTF. Based on the CDR3 plus reference TRBV29-1 and TRBJ1-2, the full variable domain is SAVISQKPSRDICQRGTSLTIQCQVDSQVTMMFWYRQQPGQSLTLIATANQGSEATYESGFVIDKFPISRPNLTFSTLTVSNMSPEDSSIYLCSVDLLPDGYTFGSGTRLTVV.

Ten or more counts support this clonotype. V usage is TRBV12-5 and J usage is TRBJ1-3; TRBD1 matches at 9 bases. J was trimmed by 3 bases and V by 2 bases; bases with no gene match: 5. Germline CDR1 is LGHNT and CDR2 is FRNRAP. The CDR3 runs 16 residues. CDR3 sequence: CASGLPRTGDGNTIYF. The CDR3 DNA sequence: TGTGCTAGTGGTTTGCCCAGGACAGGGGATGGAAACACCATATATTTT.